The 9 T cell receptor beta chains below were found in one sample sequenced in a study. TCRdb ran MiXCR on the RT-PCR reads and lists one entry per CDR3 protein. The sample yields hundreds of thousands of distinct CDR3 sequences, 14% seen once. The specimen was memory CD4+ T cells from blood. The receptors stem from a female donor in good health, serving as a healthy control.

The chain is built from TRBV30 and TRBJ2-6, with D unresolved. The germline V gene has CDR1 GTSNPN and CDR2 SVGIG (reference sequence). V lost 3 bases and J lost 0, with 6 bases in between. This CDR3 region has 14 residues. CDR3 sequence: CAWRRDSGANVLTF. The CDR3 DNA follows: TGTGCCTGGAGAAGGGACTCTGGGGCCAACGTCCTGACTTTC.

This clonotype was seen ten or more times. The rearrangement links TRBV18 to TRBJ1-5; TRBD1 might be the D (6 bases). This CDR3 spans 13 amino acids. Between the trimmed V and J ends, which lost 3 bases and 7 bases, there was a span of 10 bases. Germline V CDR1 and CDR2: KGHSH, LQKENI. The CDR3 bases are TGTGCCAGCTCACCGGACAGACGGCAGCCCCAGCATTTT. Encoded protein: CASSPDRRQPQHF.

The chain joins TRBV7-2 to TRBJ2-4, with a possible D match to TRBD2 (5 bases). Germline CDR1 reads SGHTA; CDR2 reads FQGNSA. There are 13 residues in the CDR3. V shed 6 bases and J shed 6 bases, with 12 bases lying between them. CDR3 sequence (DNA): TGTGCCAGCAGTTCGGGATCTAGAAACATTCAGTACTTC. Translated: CASSSGSRNIQYF.

This clonotype occurred a few times. This sequence joins TRBV29-1 and TRBJ1-1; no reliable D call. Germline V gene sequence: CDR1 SQVTM, CDR2 ANQGSEA. The CDR3 is made up of 11 amino acids. Trimming left V 8 bases short and J 1 base short, with 8 bases between. The CDR3 protein is CSSIGNTEAFF. CDR3 nucleotides: TGCAGCTCGATCGGGAACACTGAAGCTTTCTTT.

This clonotype was recorded many times. V and J are TRBV7-2 and TRBJ1-5; D not certain. The V and J ends lost 5 bases and 0 bases respectively, with 17 bases between them. The CDR3 loop spans 17 amino acids. Germline CDR1 and CDR2: SGHTA and FQGNSA. The chain's CDR3 is CASSLQHSYYSNQPQHF. CDR3 coding DNA: TGTGCCAGCAGCCTACAGCACTCCTACTATAGCAATCAGCCCCAGCATTTT.

Only a few counts were recorded for this clonotype. The chain employs TRBV6-1 and TRBJ1-2; D not certain. Trimming took off 7 bases at V and 1 base at J, with 13 bases between the two ends. In germline, CDR1 is MNHNS, CDR2 SASEGT. The CDR3 totals 14 residues. CDR3 loop: CASIRPTDNYGYTF. The CDR3 nucleotides read TGTGCCAGCATCCGGCCAACGGATAACTATGGCTACACCTTC.

This clonotype has only a few counts. V and J are TRBV5-1 and TRBJ2-5; D unresolved. Germline V gene lookup returns CDR1 SGHRS and CDR2 YFSETQ. Trimming removed 0 bases from V and 1 base from J, with 7 bases in between. The CDR3 has 14 residues. The CDR3 nucleotides are TGCGCCAGCAGCTTGGTGTCAGTCCAAGAGACCCAGTACTTC. Protein sequence: CASSLVSVQETQYF.

This clonotype appeared many times. The CDR3 sequence: CASSPRGAGELFF. CDR3 sequence (DNA): TGTGCCAGCAGCCCAAGGGGGGCCGGGGAGCTGTTTTTT. V gene TRBV12-3 or TRBV12-4 combines with J gene TRBJ2-2; D possibly matches TRBD1 or TRBD2 (6 bases each). The CDR3 spans 13 residues. V was cut by 6 bases and J by 6 bases, with 11 bases left in between.

This sequence joins TRBV20-1 and TRBJ2-3, with D perhaps TRBD1 (6 bases). The germline V gene encodes CDR1 DFQATT and CDR2 SNEGSKA (reference sequence). Trimming pared 6 bases from V and 2 bases from J, leaving 15 bases between. The CDR3 loop spans 14 amino acids. In DNA, the CDR3 is TGCAGTGCCCGCCCAGGGGTGGCCACAGATACGCAGTATTTT. Translating it yields CSARPGVATDTQYF.